Listed below are T cell receptor beta chains from one sample, sequenced in a study of identifying expanded T cells in peripheral blood. Some clones are missing from TCRdb's copy, which holds only in-frame ones; the method was immunoSEQ multiplex PCR. The top ten clones hold 5.6% of a sample with 90,000 or so clones, approximately 83% of them seen once. Source material: blood. These receptors all come from a person aged 18 to 70 in good health. Each CDR3 is given with its conserved first and last residue. Each record gives: CDR3 length, clone size, V gene, D gene, J gene, CDR3 DNA, CDR3 protein. D genes are given only for firm matches. Size is omitted from some rows. Given values are once, few, many or a class for expanded clones.

13	NA	TRBV7-2	NA	TRBJ1-1	TGTGCCAGCAGCTTACGCAGGGACACTGAAGCTTTCTTT	CASSLRRDTEAFF
16	NA	TRBV23-1	NA	TRBJ1-5	TGCGCCAGCAGTCAATCGGTAAACAGGGAGAATCAGCCCCAGCATTTT	CASSQSVNRENQPQHF
16	once	TRBV5-1	NA	TRBJ1-2	TGCGCCAGCAGCTTGAGGGACCGTAGAGCTAACTATGGCTACACCTTC	CASSLRDRRANYGYTF
15	NA	TRBV2	TRBD1	TRBJ2-7	TGTGCCAGCAGTTACCAACCGGGACAGCAATACGAGCAGTACTTC	CASSYQPGQQYEQYF
16	NA	TRBV15	TRBD1	TRBJ1-2	TGTGCCACCAGCAGAGATCTGGTTGGACAGGGAGACGGCTACACCTTC	CATSRDLVGQGDGYTF
14	NA	TRBV5-1	NA	TRBJ1-2	TGCGCCAGCAGCTTCGGGGGGGCTAGCTATGGCTACACCTTC	CASSFGGASYGYTF
16	NA	TRBV29-1	TRBD1	TRBJ1-2	TGCAGCGTAGCCGACAGGGGGGGAGACCGCAACTATGGCTACACCTTC	CSVADRGGDRNYGYTF
13	NA	TRBV7-2	NA	TRBJ2-5	TGTGCCAGCAGCTTATATGACCAAGAGACCCAGTACTTC	CASSLYDQETQYF
15	NA	TRBV11-2	NA	TRBJ1-2	TGTGCCAGCAGCTTAGGTGGACTCAGAAACTATGGCTACACCTTC	CASSLGGLRNYGYTF
14	many	TRBV4-3	NA	TRBJ1-2	TGCGCCAGCAGCCCTACGGCCGGGACGACTGGCTACACCTTC	CASSPTAGTTGYTF
16	NA	TRBV4-3	TRBD1	TRBJ1-6	TGCGCCAGCAGCCGCGTCAGGACAGGGGATTTCCCACCCCTCCACTTT	CASSRVRTGDFPPLHF
12	NA	TRBV27	NA	TRBJ1-1	TGTGCCAGCACCAATATGAACACTGAAGCTTTCTTT	CASTNMNTEAFF
16	NA	TRBV6-6	NA	TRBJ1-2	TGTGCCAGCAGTTACGACGGGGGAGCCCTTAACTATGGCTACACCTTC	CASSYDGGALNYGYTF
15	NA	TRBV5-6	TRBD1	TRBJ1-5	TGTGCCAGCAGCTTGGGGGACAGGGTCAATCAGCCCCAGCATTTT	CASSLGDRVNQPQHF
12	NA	TRBV28	NA	TRBJ1-1	TGTGCCAGCATAAGCTCAAACACTGAAGCTTTCTTT	CASISSNTEAFF
13	NA	TRBV27	NA	TRBJ2-1	TGTGCCAGCAGTTTGAGCTCCTACAATGAGCAGTTCTTC	CASSLSSYNEQFF
14	NA	TRBV6-5	NA	TRBJ2-1	TGTGCCAGCAGTTACTTCCAGGGAAGAGATGAGCAGTTCTTC	CASSYFQGRDEQFF
13	once	TRBV7-9	NA	TRBJ2-3	TGTGCCAGCAGCTTGGGGCTAGCTGATACGCAGTATTTT	CASSLGLADTQYF
14	NA	TRBV5-1	NA	TRBJ1-2	TGCGCCAGCAGCCCCGCCGGACAGAACTATGGCTACACCTTC	CASSPAGQNYGYTF
15	NA	TRBV6-1	NA	TRBJ1-6	TGTGCCAGCAGGGGGTTTAGCTCCTATAATTCACCCCTCCACTTT	CASRGFSSYNSPLHF
14	NA	TRBV6-5	NA	TRBJ1-3	TGTGCCAGCTCTTCTGGCGGGACTGGAAACACCATATATTTT	CASSSGGTGNTIYF
14	few	TRBV6-6	NA	TRBJ2-3	TGTGCCAGCAGTTACTCTTTAGGCAGAGATACGCAGTATTTT	CASSYSLGRDTQYF
13	NA	TRBV6-1	NA	TRBJ1-2	TGTGCCAGCAGGACGGCGAAACACTATGGCTACACCTTC	CASRTAKHYGYTF
14	NA	TRBV5-1	NA	TRBJ2-3	TGCGCCAGCAGCCTGGGGACTAGCACAGATACGCAGTATTTT	CASSLGTSTDTQYF
14	NA	TRBV30	NA	TRBJ1-1	TGTGCCTGGAGTCAGAATCTCAAGAACACTGAAGCTTTCTTT	CAWSQNLKNTEAFF
13	NA	TRBV10-3	NA	TRBJ1-1	TGTGCCATCAGTGGGACCCAGACCGGGGAGGCTTTCTTT	CAISGTQTGEAFF
14	few	TRBV12-2	NA	TRBJ1-5	TGTGCAAGTCGCTCCACGTGGAGGTATCAGCCCCAGCATTTT	CASRSTWRYQPQHF
13	NA	TRBV7-8	NA	TRBJ2-7	TGTGCCAGCAGCTCAGACAGGCTCTACGAGCAGTACTTC	CASSSDRLYEQYF
15	NA	TRBV27	NA	TRBJ2-7	TGTGCCAGCAGTCCGGTCAAAAGGGAATACTACGAGCAGTACTTC	CASSPVKREYYEQYF
16	NA	TRBV18	NA	TRBJ2-2	TGTGCCAGCTCGCTTCACAGTCTTTGGAACACCGGGGAGCTGTTTTTT	CASSLHSLWNTGELFF
16	NA	TRBV4-1	NA	TRBJ2-2	TGCGCCAGCAGCCAAGATTTGGGACAACCTTCCGGGGAGCTGTTTTTT	CASSQDLGQPSGELFF
18	NA	TRBV11-2	NA	TRBJ2-7	TGTGCCAGCAGCCGCCTTTGGTGGAGAGTTCCCAGTTACTACGAGCAGTACTTC	CASSRLWWRVPSYYEQYF
12	few	TRBV6-5	NA	TRBJ2-7	TGTGCCAGCAGCCACTCAGGGACCGAGCAGTACTTC	CASSHSGTEQYF
15	NA	TRBV5-1	NA	TRBJ2-6	TGCGCCAGCAGCCCTAGCTACGCTGGGGCCAACGTCCTGACTTTC	CASSPSYAGANVLTF
15	NA	TRBV9	NA	TRBJ1-2	TGTGCCAGCAGCCACGAAAGCCTCACTAACTATGGCTACACCTTC	CASSHESLTNYGYTF
12	NA	TRBV7-9	NA	TRBJ2-3	TGTGCCAGCAGCTTGGGCACAGATACGCAGTATTTT	CASSLGTDTQYF
12	NA	TRBV2	NA	TRBJ2-5	TGTGCCAGCAGTCTACGACAGGAGACCCAGTACTTC	CASSLRQETQYF
13	few	TRBV6-6	TRBD1	TRBJ1-4	TGTGCCAGCAGCCAGACAGGGTTCGAAAAACTGTTTTTT	CASSQTGFEKLFF
15	NA	TRBV11-3	NA	TRBJ2-1	TGTGCCAGCAGTCAGATTACGGGACCGTTAAGTGAGCAGTTCTTC	CASSQITGPLSEQFF
14	NA	TRBV7-2	NA	TRBJ1-1	TGTGCCAGCAGCCGAACAGGGCTGAACACTGAAGCTTTCTTT	CASSRTGLNTEAFF
16	NA	TRBV7-8	NA	TRBJ1-1	TGTGCCAGCAGCTTAGAGCGGACAGCCGGGATCCCTGAAGCTTTCTTT	CASSLERTAGIPEAFF
10	NA	TRBV20-1	NA	TRBJ2-5	TGCAGTGCCGAGGAGGAGACCCAGTACTTC	CSAEEETQYF
15	once	TRBV25-1	TRBD1	TRBJ1-4	TGTGCCAGCAGTGACCAGGGGACAGGGGTTGAAAAACTGTTTTTT	CASSDQGTGVEKLFF
15	NA	TRBV7-9	NA	TRBJ1-2	TGTGCCAGCAGCTTTACCGTCGGGCCATACTATGGCTACACCTTC	CASSFTVGPYYGYTF
15	NA	TRBV5-6	NA	TRBJ2-2	TGTGCCAGCAGCTTGGATGGTGATAACACCGGGGAGCTGTTTTTT	CASSLDGDNTGELFF
15	few	TRBV11-3	TRBD1	TRBJ1-1	TGTGCCAGCAGCTCTACAACAGGGGTCGTCCTCGAAGCTTTCTTT	CASSSTTGVVLEAFF
14	NA	TRBV6-6	NA	TRBJ1-1	TGTGCCAGCAGTTTACAGGGAGTGAACACTGAAGCTTTCTTT	CASSLQGVNTEAFF
15	NA	TRBV29-1	TRBD1	TRBJ2-2	TGCAGCGTTGTTCTGGACAGGGTCGTTGCCGGGGAGCTGTTTTTT	CSVVLDRVVAGELFF
13	NA	TRBV29-1	TRBD1	TRBJ2-7	TGCAGCGTCCTAGACAGGGTCTCCTACGAGCAGTACTTC	CSVLDRVSYEQYF
15	NA	TRBV5-6	NA	TRBJ2-2	TGTGCCAGCAGCTTGATGGGGGCGAACACCGGGGAGCTGTTTTTT	CASSLMGANTGELFF